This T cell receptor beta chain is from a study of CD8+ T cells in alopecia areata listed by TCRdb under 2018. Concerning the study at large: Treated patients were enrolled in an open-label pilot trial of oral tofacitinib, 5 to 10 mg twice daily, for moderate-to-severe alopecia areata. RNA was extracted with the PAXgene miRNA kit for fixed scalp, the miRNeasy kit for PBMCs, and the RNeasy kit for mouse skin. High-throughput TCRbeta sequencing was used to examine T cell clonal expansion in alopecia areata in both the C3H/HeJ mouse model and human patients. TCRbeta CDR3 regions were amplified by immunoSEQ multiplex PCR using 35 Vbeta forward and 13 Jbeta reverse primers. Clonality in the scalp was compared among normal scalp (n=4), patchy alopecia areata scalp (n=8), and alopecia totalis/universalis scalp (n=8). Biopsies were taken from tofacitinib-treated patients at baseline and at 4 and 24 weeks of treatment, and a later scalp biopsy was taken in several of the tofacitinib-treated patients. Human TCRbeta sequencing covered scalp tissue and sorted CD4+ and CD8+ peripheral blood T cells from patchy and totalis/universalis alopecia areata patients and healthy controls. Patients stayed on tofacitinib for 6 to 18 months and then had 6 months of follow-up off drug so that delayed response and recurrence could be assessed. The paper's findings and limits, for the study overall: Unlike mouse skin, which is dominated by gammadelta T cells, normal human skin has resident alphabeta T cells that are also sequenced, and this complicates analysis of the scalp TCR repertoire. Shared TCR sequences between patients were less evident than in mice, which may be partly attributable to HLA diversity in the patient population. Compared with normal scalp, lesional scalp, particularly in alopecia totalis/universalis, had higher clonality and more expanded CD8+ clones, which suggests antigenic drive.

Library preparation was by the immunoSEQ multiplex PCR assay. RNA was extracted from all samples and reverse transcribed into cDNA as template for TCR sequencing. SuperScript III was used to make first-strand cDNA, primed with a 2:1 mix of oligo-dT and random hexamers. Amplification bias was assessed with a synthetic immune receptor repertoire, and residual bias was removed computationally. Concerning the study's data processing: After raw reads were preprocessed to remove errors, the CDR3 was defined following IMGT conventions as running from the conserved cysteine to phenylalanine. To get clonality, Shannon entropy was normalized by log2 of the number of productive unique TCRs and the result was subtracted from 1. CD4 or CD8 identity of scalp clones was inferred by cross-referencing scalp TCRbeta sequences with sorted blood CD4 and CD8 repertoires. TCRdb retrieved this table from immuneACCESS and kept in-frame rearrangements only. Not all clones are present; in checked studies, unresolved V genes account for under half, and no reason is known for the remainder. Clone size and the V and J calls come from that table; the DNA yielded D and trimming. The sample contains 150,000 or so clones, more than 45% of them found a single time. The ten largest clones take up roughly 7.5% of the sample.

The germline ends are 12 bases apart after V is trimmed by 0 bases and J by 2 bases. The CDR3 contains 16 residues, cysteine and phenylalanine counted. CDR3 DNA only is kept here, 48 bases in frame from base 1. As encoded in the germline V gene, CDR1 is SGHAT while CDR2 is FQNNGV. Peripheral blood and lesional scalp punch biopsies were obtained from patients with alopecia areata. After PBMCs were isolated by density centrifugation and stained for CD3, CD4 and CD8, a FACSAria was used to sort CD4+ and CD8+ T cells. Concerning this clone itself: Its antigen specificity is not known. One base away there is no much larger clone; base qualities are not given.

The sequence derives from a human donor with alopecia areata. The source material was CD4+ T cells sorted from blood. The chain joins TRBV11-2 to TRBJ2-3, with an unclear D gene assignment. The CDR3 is CASSLEWAWDTDTQYF. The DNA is TGTGCCAGCAGCTTAGAGTGGGCTTGGGACACAGATACGCAGTATTTT.